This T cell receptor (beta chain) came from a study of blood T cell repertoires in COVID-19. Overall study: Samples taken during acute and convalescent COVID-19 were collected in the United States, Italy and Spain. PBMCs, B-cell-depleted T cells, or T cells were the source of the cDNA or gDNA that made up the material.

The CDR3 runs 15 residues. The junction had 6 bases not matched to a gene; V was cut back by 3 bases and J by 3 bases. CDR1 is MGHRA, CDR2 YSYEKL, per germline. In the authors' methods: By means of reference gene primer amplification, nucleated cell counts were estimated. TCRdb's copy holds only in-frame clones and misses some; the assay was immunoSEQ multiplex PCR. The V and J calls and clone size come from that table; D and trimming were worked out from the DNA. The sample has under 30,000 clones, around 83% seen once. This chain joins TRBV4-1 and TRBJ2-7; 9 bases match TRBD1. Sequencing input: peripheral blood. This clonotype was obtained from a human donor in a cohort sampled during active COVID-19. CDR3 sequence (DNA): TGCGCCAGCAGCCAGGGGACAGGGATGTACTACGAGCAGTACTTC. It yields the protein CASSQGTGMYYEQYF.